This is a list of T cell receptor beta chains from one sample in a study of sequential checkpoint blockade in melanoma. TCRdb's copy holds only in-frame clones and misses some; the assay was immunoSEQ multiplex PCR. The sample holds several thousand clones, more than 25% seen once. Specimen: tumor tissue (inferred from file names), collected from a patient given nivolumab and ipilimumab in sequence. These receptor sequences come from a human donor with melanoma. Each CDR3 is given with its conserved first and last residue. A D gene is named only where the DNA matches it firmly. For some rows the clone size is stated as once, few or many, or as a class when expanded; others skip it.

abundance | j_gene | d_gene | v_gene | CDR3nt | CDR3aa
- | TRBJ2-3 | - | TRBV25-1 | TGTGCCAGCCGGGGTGGGGCGAGCCGCACAGATACGCAGTATTTT | CASRGGASRTDTQYF
- | TRBJ2-7 | - | TRBV30 | TGTGCCTGGAGTTTTGGTGGTCTTACCTACGAGCAGTACTTC | CAWSFGGLTYEQYF
- | TRBJ2-1 | - | TRBV11-3 | TGTGCCAGCAGCTTAGGGCTAACCATAAACGATGAGCAGTTCTTC | CASSLGLTINDEQFF
few | TRBJ2-1 | TRBD2 | TRBV6-8 | TGTGCCAGCAGTTACAGGACTAGCGGGTTCCCAAATGAGCAGTTCTTC | CASSYRTSGFPNEQFF
- | TRBJ1-2 | - | TRBV19 | TGTGCCAGTAGTATCTCCGTCTATGGCTACACCTTC | CASSISVYGYTF
- | TRBJ2-1 | TRBD1 | TRBV18 | TGTGCCAGCTCACCCAGACAGGGCCGGCAGCAGGAGCAGTTCTTC | CASSPRQGRQQEQFF
few | TRBJ1-2 | TRBD1 | TRBV28 | TGTGCCAGCAGTTCTCCCAGAAGGACAGGGGGCGCCTACTATGGCTACACCTTC | CASSSPRRTGGAYYGYTF
few | TRBJ1-5 | TRBD1 | TRBV12-5 | TGTGCCAGCACTTCGGGACAGAGTAATCAGCCCCAGCATTTT | CASTSGQSNQPQHF
- | TRBJ2-2 | - | TRBV6-8 | TGTGCCAGCAGTCGGGAGAGGAACACCGGGGAGCTGTTTTTT | CASSRERNTGELFF
medium-sized | TRBJ1-5 | - | TRBV28 | TGTGCCAGCAGTTTACCGTACTCGACACAGCATTTT | CASSLPYSTQHF
- | TRBJ1-5 | - | TRBV11-3 | TGTGCCAGCAGCCCTAGAGTGGACCGGGTCTCCCAGCATTTT | CASSPRVDRVSQHF
- | TRBJ1-1 | - | TRBV1 | TGCGCCAGCAGGTTTGGACTCGCGGGAACTGAAGCTTTCTTT | CASRFGLAGTEAFF
- | TRBJ2-7 | TRBD2 | TRBV9 | TGTGCCAGCGGGACTAGCAACTACGAGCAGTACTTC | CASGTSNYEQYF
- | TRBJ2-5 | - | TRBV29-1 | TGCAGCGTTGAACTGGGCGGAGAGACCCAGTACTTC | CSVELGGETQYF
- | TRBJ2-3 | TRBD1 | TRBV29-1 | TGCAGCGTTGGGACAGGGGGACCAGATACGCAGTATTTT | CSVGTGGPDTQYF
many | TRBJ1-1 | TRBD1 | TRBV11-3 | TGTGCCAGCAGCTTAGTACCGGGACAGGGCATGAACACTGAAGCTTTCTTT | CASSLVPGQGMNTEAFF
- | TRBJ2-1 | TRBD2 | TRBV29-1 | TGCAGCGTTGAAGGAGCTAGCGGGAGTGTGACCTCCTACAATGAGCAGTTCTTC | CSVEGASGSVTSYNEQFF
- | TRBJ1-1 | - | TRBV5-1 | TGCGCCAGCAGCTTGGCCCGGGGGGACACTGAAGCTTTCTTT | CASSLARGDTEAFF
many | TRBJ1-2 | - | TRBV11-3 | TGTGCCAGCAGCTTGTCGCCCACGGGCACCTATGGCTACACCTTC | CASSLSPTGTYGYTF
- | TRBJ2-5 | TRBD2 | TRBV18 | TGTGCCAGCTCACCACGGGGGGGTCAAGTTGAGACCCAGTACTTC | CASSPRGGQVETQYF
medium-sized | TRBJ2-7 | - | TRBV6-8 | TGTGCCAGCAGGGAAGATGGGAGCTACGAGCAGTACTTC | CASREDGSYEQYF
many | TRBJ2-7 | - | TRBV11-3 | TGTGCCAGCAGCTACCAGGGGCTTCCCCTCTCCTACGAGCAGTACTTC | CASSYQGLPLSYEQYF
few | TRBJ2-1 | - | TRBV11-3 | TGTGCCAGCAGCTTGGAAACGGGCTCCTACAATGAGCAGTTCTTC | CASSLETGSYNEQFF
- | TRBJ2-3 | TRBD2 | TRBV19 | TGTGCCAGTTCCCATCGGACTAGCGGGAGGGCAGATACGCAGTATTTT | CASSHRTSGRADTQYF
many | TRBJ2-2 | TRBD2 | TRBV7-6 | TGTGCCAGCAGCCCGACTAGCGGGAGGGGGACCGGGGAGCTGTTTTTT | CASSPTSGRGTGELFF
- | TRBJ2-1 | TRBD1 | TRBV19 | TGTGCCAGTACACCCGGGACAGGGGAATGGAATGAGCAGTTCTTC | CASTPGTGEWNEQFF
- | TRBJ1-4 | - | TRBV19 | TGTGCCAGTAGTTGGACAGACGGTAATGAAAAACTGTTTTTT | CASSWTDGNEKLFF
- | TRBJ2-7 | TRBD1 | TRBV19 | TGTGCCAGTAGCAAACCACCCGGGACAGCGGTCGAGCAGTACTTC | CASSKPPGTAVEQYF
- | TRBJ2-1 | TRBD1 | TRBV5-1 | TGCGCCAGCAGCTTCAAACAGGGGCTGGATGAGCAGTTCTTC | CASSFKQGLDEQFF